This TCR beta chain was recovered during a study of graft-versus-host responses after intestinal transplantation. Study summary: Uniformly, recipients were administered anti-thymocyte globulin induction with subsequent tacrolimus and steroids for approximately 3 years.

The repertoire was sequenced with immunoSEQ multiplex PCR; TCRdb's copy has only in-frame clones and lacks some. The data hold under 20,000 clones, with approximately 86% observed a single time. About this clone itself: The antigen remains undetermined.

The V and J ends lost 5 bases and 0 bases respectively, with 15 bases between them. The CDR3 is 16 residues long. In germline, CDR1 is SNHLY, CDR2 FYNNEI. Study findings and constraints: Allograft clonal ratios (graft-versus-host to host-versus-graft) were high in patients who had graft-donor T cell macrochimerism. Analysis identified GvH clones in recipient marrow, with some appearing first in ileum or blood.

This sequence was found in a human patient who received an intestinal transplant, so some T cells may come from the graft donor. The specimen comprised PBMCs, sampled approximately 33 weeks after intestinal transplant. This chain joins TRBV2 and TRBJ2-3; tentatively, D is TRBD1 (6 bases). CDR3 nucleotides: TGTGCCAGCAGTTACCAGGGGACCCTTAGCACAGATACGCAGTATTTT. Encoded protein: CASSYQGTLSTDTQYF.